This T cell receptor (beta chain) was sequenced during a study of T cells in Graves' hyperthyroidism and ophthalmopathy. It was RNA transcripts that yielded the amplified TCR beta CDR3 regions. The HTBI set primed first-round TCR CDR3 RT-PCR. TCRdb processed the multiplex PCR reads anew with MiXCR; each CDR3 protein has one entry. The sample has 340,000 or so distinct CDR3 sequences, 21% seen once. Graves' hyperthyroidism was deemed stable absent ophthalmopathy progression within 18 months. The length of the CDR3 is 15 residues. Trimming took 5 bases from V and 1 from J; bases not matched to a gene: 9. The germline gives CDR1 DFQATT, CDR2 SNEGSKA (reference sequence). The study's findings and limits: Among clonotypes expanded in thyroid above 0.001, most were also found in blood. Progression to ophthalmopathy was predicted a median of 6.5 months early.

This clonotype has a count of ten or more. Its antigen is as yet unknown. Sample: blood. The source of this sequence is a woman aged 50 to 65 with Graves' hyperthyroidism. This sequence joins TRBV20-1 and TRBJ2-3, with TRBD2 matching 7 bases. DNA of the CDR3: TGCAGTGCTCACCCTTCTAGCGGCCGCACAGATACGCAGTATTTT. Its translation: CSAHPSSGRTDTQYF.